This TCR beta chain was found in a study of T cell responses to AZD1222 COVID-19 vaccine. V shed 3 bases, J shed 8 bases, and the junction held 8 bases outside the gene matches. This CDR3 comprises 15 residues. Germline lookup yields CDR1 SGHDN and CDR2 FVKESK. Sequenced by immunoSEQ multiplex PCR; TCRdb stores in-frame clones only, minus some. The top ten clones hold 3.2% of a sample with approximately 150,000 clones, around 90% of them seen once. The TCR originated in an adult who received the AZD1222 COVID-19 vaccine. The sample here was peripheral blood, taken 28 days after the second AZD1222 dose. The chain combines TRBV14 with TRBJ1-1; TRBD1 matches at 11 bases. The CDR3 bases are TGTGCCAGCAGCCATTTTCACCGGGACAGGGGGGAAGCTTTCTTT. This codes for CASSHFHRDRGEAFF.